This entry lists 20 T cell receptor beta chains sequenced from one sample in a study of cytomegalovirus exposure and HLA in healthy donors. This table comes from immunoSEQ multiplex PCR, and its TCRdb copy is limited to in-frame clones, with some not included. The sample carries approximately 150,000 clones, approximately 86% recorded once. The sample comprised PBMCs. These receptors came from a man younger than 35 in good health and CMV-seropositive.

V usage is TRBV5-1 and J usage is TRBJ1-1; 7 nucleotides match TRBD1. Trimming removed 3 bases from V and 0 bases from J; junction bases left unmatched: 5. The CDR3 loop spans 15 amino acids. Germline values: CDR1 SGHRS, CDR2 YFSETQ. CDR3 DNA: TGCGCCAGCAGCTGGAAGGACAGGATGAACACTGAAGCTTTCTTT. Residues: CASSWKDRMNTEAFF.

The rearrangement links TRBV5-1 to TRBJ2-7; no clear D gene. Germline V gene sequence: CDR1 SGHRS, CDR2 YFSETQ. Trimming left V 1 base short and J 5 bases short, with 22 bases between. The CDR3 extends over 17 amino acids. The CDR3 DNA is TGCGCCAGCAGCTTGCCTCTTTCCGGTAGCTTCCCGGACGAGCAGTACTTC. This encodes CASSLPLSGSFPDEQYF.

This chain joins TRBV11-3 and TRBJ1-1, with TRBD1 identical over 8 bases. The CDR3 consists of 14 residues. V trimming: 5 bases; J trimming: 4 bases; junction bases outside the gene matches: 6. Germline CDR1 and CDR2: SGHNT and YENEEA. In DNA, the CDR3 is TGTGCCAGCAGCCCGCGGACAGGGAGCACTGAAGCTTTCTTT. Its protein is CASSPRTGSTEAFF.

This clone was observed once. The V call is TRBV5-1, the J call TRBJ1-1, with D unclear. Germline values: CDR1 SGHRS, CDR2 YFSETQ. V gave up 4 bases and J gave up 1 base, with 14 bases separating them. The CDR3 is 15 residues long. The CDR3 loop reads CASSVSLAANTEAFF. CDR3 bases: TGCGCCAGCAGCGTGTCCTTAGCTGCGAACACTGAAGCTTTCTTT. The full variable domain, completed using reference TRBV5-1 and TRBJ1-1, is KAGVTQTPRYLIKTRGQQVTLSCSPISGHRSVSWYQQTPGQGLQFLFEYFSETQRNKGNFPGRFSGRQFSNSRSEMNVSTLELGDSALYLCASSVSLAANTEAFFGQGTRLTVV.

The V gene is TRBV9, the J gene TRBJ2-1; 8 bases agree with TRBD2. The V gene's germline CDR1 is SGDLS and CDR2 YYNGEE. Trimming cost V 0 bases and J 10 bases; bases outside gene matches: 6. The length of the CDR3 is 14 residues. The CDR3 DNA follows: TGTGCCAGCAGCGTAGCTACCGGGGGGGACGAGCAGTTCTTC. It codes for CASSVATGGDEQFF.

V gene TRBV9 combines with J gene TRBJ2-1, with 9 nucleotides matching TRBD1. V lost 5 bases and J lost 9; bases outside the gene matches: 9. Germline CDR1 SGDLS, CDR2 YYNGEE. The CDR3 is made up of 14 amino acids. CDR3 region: CASRPAQGAIEQFF. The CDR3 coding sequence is TGTGCCAGCAGACCAGCACAGGGGGCAATTGAGCAGTTCTTC.

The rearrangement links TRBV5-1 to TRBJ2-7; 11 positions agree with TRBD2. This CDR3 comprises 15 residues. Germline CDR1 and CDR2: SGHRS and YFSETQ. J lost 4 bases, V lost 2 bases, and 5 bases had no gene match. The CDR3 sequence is CASSFTSGSSYEQYF. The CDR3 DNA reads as TGCGCCAGCAGCTTTACTAGCGGGAGTTCGTACGAGCAGTACTTC.

CDR3 nucleotides: TGTGCCAGCAGCACCCCCCGGACTAGCGGGAGGGCATACGAGCAGTACTTC. Translated, it gives CASSTPRTSGRAYEQYF. The chain has TRBV7-8 and TRBJ2-7; 15 bases are shared with TRBD2. The CDR3 is 17 residues long. In germline, CDR1 is SGHVS, CDR2 FQNEAQ. V shed 5 bases and J 4 bases; nucleotides not matched to a gene: 9.

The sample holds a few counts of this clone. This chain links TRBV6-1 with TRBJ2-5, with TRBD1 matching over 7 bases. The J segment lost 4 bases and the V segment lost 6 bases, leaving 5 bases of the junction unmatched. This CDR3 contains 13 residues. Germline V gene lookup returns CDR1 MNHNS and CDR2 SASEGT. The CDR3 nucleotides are TGTGCCAGCAGACGGGACAGCACAGAGACCCAGTACTTC. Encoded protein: CASRRDSTETQYF.

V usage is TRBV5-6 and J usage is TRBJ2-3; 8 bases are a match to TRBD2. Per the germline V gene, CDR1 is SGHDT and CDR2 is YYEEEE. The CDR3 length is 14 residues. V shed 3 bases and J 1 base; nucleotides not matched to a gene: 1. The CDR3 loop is CASSSGGGTDTQYF. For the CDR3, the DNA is TGTGCCAGCAGCTCCGGGGGGGGCACAGATACGCAGTATTTT.

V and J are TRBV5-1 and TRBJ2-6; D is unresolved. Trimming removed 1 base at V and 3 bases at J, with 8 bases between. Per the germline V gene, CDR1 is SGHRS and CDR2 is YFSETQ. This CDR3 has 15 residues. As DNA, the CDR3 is TGCGCCAGCAGCTTGCGGTTCGATGGGGCCAACGTCCTGACTTTC. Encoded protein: CASSLRFDGANVLTF.

CDR3: CASTPGRGQGNTGELFF. The CDR3 bases are TGTGCCAGTACCCCGGGGAGGGGACAGGGGAACACCGGGGAGCTGTTTTTT. V is TRBV19 and J is TRBJ2-2; 9 bases are shared with TRBD1. Trimming took 7 bases from V and 1 from J; bases not matched to a gene: 10. The V gene's germline CDR1 is LNHDA and CDR2 SQIVND (reference sequence). The CDR3 runs 17 residues.

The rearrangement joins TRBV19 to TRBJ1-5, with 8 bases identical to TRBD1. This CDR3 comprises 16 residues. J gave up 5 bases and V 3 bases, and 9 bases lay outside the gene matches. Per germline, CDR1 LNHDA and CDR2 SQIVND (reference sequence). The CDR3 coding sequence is TGTGCCAGTAGTATTTGGGACAGGTTTGTTTATCAGCCCCAGCATTTT. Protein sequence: CASSIWDRFVYQPQHF. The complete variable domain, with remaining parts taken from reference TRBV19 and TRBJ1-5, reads DGGITQSPKYLFRKEGQNVTLSCEQNLNHDAMYWYRQDPGQGLRLIYYSQIVNDFQKGDIAEGYSVSREKKESFPLTVTSAQKNPTAFYLCASSIWDRFVYQPQHFGDGTRLSIL.

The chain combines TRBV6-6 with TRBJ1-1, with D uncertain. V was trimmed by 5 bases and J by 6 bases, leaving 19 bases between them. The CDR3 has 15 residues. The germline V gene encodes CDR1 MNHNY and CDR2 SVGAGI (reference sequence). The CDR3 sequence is CASSQPTSSFPEAFF. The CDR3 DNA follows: TGTGCCAGCAGTCAACCGACAAGCTCATTCCCTGAAGCTTTCTTT.

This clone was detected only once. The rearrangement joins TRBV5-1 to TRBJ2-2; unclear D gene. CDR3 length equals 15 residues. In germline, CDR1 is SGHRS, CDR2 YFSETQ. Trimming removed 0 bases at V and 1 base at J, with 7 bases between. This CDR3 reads CASSLGQLNTGELFF. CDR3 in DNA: TGCGCCAGCAGCTTGGGTCAGTTGAACACCGGGGAGCTGTTTTTT. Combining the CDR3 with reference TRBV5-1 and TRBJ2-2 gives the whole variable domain KAGVTQTPRYLIKTRGQQVTLSCSPISGHRSVSWYQQTPGQGLQFLFEYFSETQRNKGNFPGRFSGRQFSNSRSEMNVSTLELGDSALYLCASSLGQLNTGELFFGEGSRLTVL.

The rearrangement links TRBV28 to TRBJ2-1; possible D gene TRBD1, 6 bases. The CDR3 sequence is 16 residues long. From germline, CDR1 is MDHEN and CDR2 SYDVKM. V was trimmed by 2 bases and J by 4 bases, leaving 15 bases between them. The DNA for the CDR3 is TGTGCCAGCAGTTTAGGACCGACAGGTTGGTACAATGAGCAGTTCTTC. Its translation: CASSLGPTGWYNEQFF.

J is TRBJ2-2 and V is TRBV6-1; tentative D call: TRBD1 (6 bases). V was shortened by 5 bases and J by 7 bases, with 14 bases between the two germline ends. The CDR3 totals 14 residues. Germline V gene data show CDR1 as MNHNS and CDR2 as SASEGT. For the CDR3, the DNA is TGTGCCAGCAGTTCCGGGACAAAAGGCGGGGAGCTGTTTTTT. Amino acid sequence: CASSSGTKGGELFF.

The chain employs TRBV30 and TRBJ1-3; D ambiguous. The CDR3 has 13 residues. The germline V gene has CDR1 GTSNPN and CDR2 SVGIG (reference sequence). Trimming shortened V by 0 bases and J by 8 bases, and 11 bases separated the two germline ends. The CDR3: CAWSVKSTYTIYF. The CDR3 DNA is TGTGCCTGGAGTGTTAAATCGACATACACCATATATTTT.

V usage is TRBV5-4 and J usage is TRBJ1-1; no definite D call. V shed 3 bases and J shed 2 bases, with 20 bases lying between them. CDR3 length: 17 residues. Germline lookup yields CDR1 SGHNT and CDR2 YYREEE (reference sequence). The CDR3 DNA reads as TGTGCCAGCAGCTCGTTAGGTACAGCCTATTTTAACACTGAAGCTTTCTTT. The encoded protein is CASSSLGTAYFNTEAFF.

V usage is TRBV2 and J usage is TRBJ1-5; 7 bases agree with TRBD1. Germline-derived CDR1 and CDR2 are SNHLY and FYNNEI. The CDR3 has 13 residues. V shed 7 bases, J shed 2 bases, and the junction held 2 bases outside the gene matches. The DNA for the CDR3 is TGTGCCAGCACTGGGACAGGCAATCAGCCCCAGCATTTT. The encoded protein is CASTGTGNQPQHF.